One and the same sample provided the 21 T cell receptor beta chains below, sequenced in a study of cytomegalovirus exposure and HLA in healthy donors. With 60 Vbeta and 13 Jbeta primers, the PCR was carried out. Method: immunoSEQ multiplex PCR; TCRdb's copy keeps in-frame clones and lacks some. The sample consists of roughly 130,000 clones, about three quarters of them appearing once. The sample taken for sequencing was PBMCs. Receptor source: a woman in her sixties or seventies in good health and CMV-seropositive.

The rearrangement uses TRBV5-4 and TRBJ2-6; 8 bases line up with TRBD1. Germline V CDR1 and CDR2: SGHNT, YYREEE (reference sequence). The trim removed 4 bases at V and 4 bases at J, leaving 7 bases unmatched. The CDR3 has 16 residues. Written as DNA, the CDR3 is TGTGCCAGCAGCGCAGGACAGGGATTCGGGGCCAACGTCCTGACTTTC. It codes for CASSAGQGFGANVLTF.

The chain employs TRBV7-8 and TRBJ1-1, with D maybe TRBD1 (6 bases). The CDR3 loop spans 14 amino acids. V was cut by 5 bases and J by 1 base, with 11 bases left in between. In germline, CDR1 is SGHVS, CDR2 FQNEAQ. The CDR3 coding sequence is TGTGCCAGCAGCCAGACGACAGGGAACACTGAAGCTTTCTTT. Protein sequence: CASSQTTGNTEAFF.

The chain is built from TRBV7-3 and TRBJ1-4; no definite D call. CDR1 and CDR2 from the germline V gene are SGHTA and FQGTGA. V dropped 2 bases and J dropped 3 bases, with 4 bases sitting between them. This CDR3 region has 13 residues. CDR3 bases: TGTGCCAGCAGCTTAGAGGCTAATGAAAAACTGTTTTTT. Translation gives CASSLEANEKLFF.

CDR3 residues: CASRTGEAFF. CDR3 DNA: TGTGCCAGCAGGACAGGGGAAGCTTTCTTT. V usage is TRBV2 and J usage is TRBJ1-1, with 7 bases that match TRBD1. The CDR3 totals 10 residues. Germline trimming cut 6 bases from V and 8 bases from J; bases unmatched to any gene: 0. Germline CDR1 and CDR2: SNHLY and FYNNEI.

The rearrangement joins TRBV18 to TRBJ1-1; 10 bases agree with TRBD1. The junction had 7 bases not matched to a gene; V was cut back by 4 bases and J by 5 bases. The CDR3 contains 15 residues. Germline V lookup: CDR1 KGHSH, CDR2 LQKENI. The DNA of the CDR3 is TGTGCCAGCTCACGCGGACAGGGGGGAGAGACTGAAGCTTTCTTT. It translates to CASSRGQGGETEAFF.

This chain links TRBV10-3 with TRBJ2-1; 10 nucleotides line up with TRBD2. Germline V gives CDR1 ENHRY, CDR2 SYGVKD. With 5 bases clipped from V and 6 bases from J, the junction kept 7 bases outside the gene matches. CDR3 size: 15 residues. DNA for the CDR3: TGTGCCATCAGTTCTCTAGCGGGGGTTGGCAATGAGCAGTTCTTC. It translates to CAISSLAGVGNEQFF.

This chain joins TRBV27 and TRBJ1-1, with D uncertain. This CDR3 is built from 15 residues. Between the trimmed V and J ends, which lost 6 bases and 1 base, there was a span of 15 bases. CDR1 is MNHEY, CDR2 SMNVEV, per germline (reference sequence). The CDR3 region has the DNA TGTGCCAGCAGCCCCCGTAGGAGTTGGAACACTGAAGCTTTCTTT. Its translation is CASSPRRSWNTEAFF.

The rearrangement links TRBV9 to TRBJ2-1, with 9 bases aligning to TRBD2. Germline V gene lookup returns CDR1 SGDLS and CDR2 YYNGEE. The CDR3 is made up of 15 amino acids. V dropped 5 bases and J dropped 4; count of bases not matched to a gene: 7. This chain's CDR3 is CASSVLAGTYNEQFF. As DNA, the CDR3 is TGTGCCAGCAGTGTTCTAGCGGGGACTTACAATGAGCAGTTCTTC.

The V and J genes are TRBV5-1 and TRBJ1-5; TRBD1 matches 7 bases. The germline V gene encodes CDR1 SGHRS and CDR2 YFSETQ. The V and J ends lost 4 bases and 7 bases, in that order; junction bases with no gene match: 17. This CDR3 spans 17 amino acids. CDR3 loop: CASSVISTGELGQPQHF. In DNA form, the CDR3 reads TGCGCCAGCAGCGTTATTTCAACAGGGGAATTAGGGCAGCCCCAGCATTTT. The complete variable domain, with remaining parts taken from reference TRBV5-1 and TRBJ1-5, reads KAGVTQTPRYLIKTRGQQVTLSCSPISGHRSVSWYQQTPGQGLQFLFEYFSETQRNKGNFPGRFSGRQFSNSRSEMNVSTLELGDSALYLCASSVISTGELGQPQHFGDGTRLSIL.

The gene calls are TRBV5-4 and TRBJ2-5; the match to TRBD1 covers 7 bases. V was clipped by 4 bases and J by 2 bases; unmatched bases: 5. The length of the CDR3 is 14 residues. CDR1 and CDR2 (germline): SGHNT, YYREEE (reference sequence). The CDR3 here is CASSPGTDQETQYF. The DNA for the CDR3 is TGTGCCAGCAGCCCCGGGACAGATCAAGAGACCCAGTACTTC.

This chain links TRBV9 with TRBJ1-3; possible D gene TRBD1, 6 bases. V was cut by 0 bases and J by 2 bases, with 15 bases left in between. This CDR3 region has 17 residues. The germline gives CDR1 SGDLS, CDR2 YYNGEE. This CDR3 reads CASSVALTDSAGNTIYF. CDR3 DNA: TGTGCCAGCAGCGTAGCCCTAACGGACAGTGCTGGAAACACCATATATTTT.

This sequence joins TRBV5-1 and TRBJ2-7; the D gene is possibly TRBD1 (5 bases). Per germline, CDR1 SGHRS and CDR2 YFSETQ. Trimming shortened V by 5 bases and J by 5 bases, and 11 bases separated the two germline ends. CDR3 length: 12 residues. CDR3 sequence reads: CASSYLGDEQYF. In DNA form, the CDR3 reads TGCGCCAGCAGTTATTTAGGGGACGAGCAGTACTTC.

The CDR3 DNA is TGTGCCAGCAGCCCCTTGGGACAGACCTACGATGAAGCTTTCTTT. Its protein product is CASSPLGQTYDEAFF. This sequence joins TRBV7-2 and TRBJ1-1; 7 nucleotides align to TRBD1. The V and J ends lost 5 bases and 7 bases, in that order; junction bases with no gene match: 13. The CDR3 consists of 15 residues. In germline, CDR1 is SGHTA, CDR2 FQGNSA.

This sequence joins TRBV6-5 and TRBJ2-5; TRBD1 might be the D (6 bases). CDR1 is MNHEY and CDR2 is SVGAGI in the germline V gene. V lost 2 bases, J lost 5 bases, and 15 bases lay in between. This CDR3 has 15 amino acids. Here the CDR3 reads CASSYDTGKGETQYF. The CDR3 bases are TGTGCCAGCAGTTACGACACAGGGAAGGGGGAGACCCAGTACTTC.

This clone came up a few times. The genes are TRBV7-7 and TRBJ2-5; 9 bases fit TRBD2. CDR1 is SSHAT, CDR2 FNYEAQ, per germline (reference sequence). There are 15 residues in the CDR3. Trimming cost V 1 base and J 5 bases; bases outside gene matches: 5. CDR3 in DNA: TGTGCCAGCAGCTTAGGCGGGGGGGCCGGGGAGACCCAGTACTTC. Encoded protein: CASSLGGGAGETQYF.

V and J are TRBV29-1 and TRBJ1-1; D gene uncertain. Germline V gene data show CDR1 as SQVTM and CDR2 as ANQGSEA. This CDR3 region has 15 residues. V dropped 4 bases and J dropped 1 base, with 16 bases sitting between them. CDR3 bases: TGCAGCGTTGCGCTAACAGTTGACCCGAACACTGAAGCTTTCTTT. Translating it yields CSVALTVDPNTEAFF.

This rearrangement joins TRBV5-5 to TRBJ1-6; 7 nucleotides align to TRBD1. The germline V gene encodes CDR1 SGHKS and CDR2 YYEKEE (reference sequence). This CDR3 has 16 amino acids. V dropped 3 bases and J dropped 0; count of bases not matched to a gene: 3. The chain's CDR3 is CASSSTGFSYNSPLHF. The CDR3 DNA is TGTGCCAGCAGCTCGACAGGGTTCTCCTATAATTCACCCCTCCACTTT.

With respect to this clone: Mismatch with germline at one junction end may stem from a read error. The chain uses TRBV7-7 and TRBJ1-4; D possibly corresponds to TRBD1 (5 bases). Germline CDR1 is SSHAT and CDR2 is FNYEAQ (reference sequence). The CDR3 spans 13 residues. The DNA for the CDR3 is TGTGCTAGCAGTAGGGGAAGGAATGAAAAACTGTTTTTT. This encodes CASSRGRNEKLFF. Based on the CDR3 plus reference TRBV7-7 and TRBJ1-4, the full variable domain is GAGVSQSPRYKVTKRGQDVTLRCDPISSHATLYWYQQALGQGPEFLTYFNYEAQPDKSGLPSDRFSAERPEGSISTLTIQRTEQRDSAMYRCASSRGRNEKLFFGSGTQLSVL.

The rearrangement uses TRBV12-5 and TRBJ2-1, with D possibly TRBD2 on 5 matching bases. Germline-derived CDR1 and CDR2 are LGHNT and FRNRAP. The CDR3 totals 12 residues. Between the trimmed V and J ends, which lost 5 bases and 9 bases, there was a span of 11 bases. Here the CDR3 reads CASGLAEAEQFF. The DNA for the CDR3 is TGTGCTAGTGGTCTCGCGGAGGCTGAGCAGTTCTTC.

The V gene is TRBV5-3, the J gene TRBJ1-2; TRBD1 matches at 8 bases. TRBV5-3 is an ORF, with its function uncertain. The junction had 12 bases not matched to a gene; V was cut back by 5 bases and J by 3 bases. The CDR3 covers 16 residues. CDR3 sequence reads: CARSPGPGQGHYGYTF. Here the CDR3 DNA reads TGTGCCAGAAGTCCTGGACCAGGACAGGGTCACTATGGCTACACCTTC.

The chain has TRBV6-6 and TRBJ1-2, with D perhaps TRBD1 (5 bases). The CDR3 totals 16 residues. CDR1 and CDR2 (germline): MNHNY, SVGAGI (reference sequence). Trimming cost V 2 bases and J 3 bases, with 16 bases left between them. In DNA form, the CDR3 reads TGTGCCAGCAGTTACCCCGAAACGGGGGGAGACTATGGCTACACCTTC. This sequence encodes CASSYPETGGDYGYTF.